This T cell receptor beta chain was captured in a study of OX40 agonist ivuxolimab in advanced cancers. Profiled with immunoSEQ multiplex PCR; TCRdb holds only in-frame clones, not every one. The table records fewer than 45,000 clones, approximately 80% of them present only once. Germline trimming cut 8 bases from V and 3 bases from J; bases unmatched to any gene: 1. Germline CDR1 SNHLY, CDR2 FYNNEI. The CDR3 is 11 residues long. The chain combines TRBV2 with TRBJ2-7, with TRBD1 matching over 7 bases. Source: CD4+ or CD8+ T cells sorted from blood, taken in a trial of the OX40 agonist ivuxolimab. The sequence came from an adult with an advanced solid tumor such as melanoma, head and neck, liver or kidney cancer. CDR3 DNA: TGTGCCAGCTGGACAGGCTACGAGCAGTACTTC. This translates into CASWTGYEQYF.